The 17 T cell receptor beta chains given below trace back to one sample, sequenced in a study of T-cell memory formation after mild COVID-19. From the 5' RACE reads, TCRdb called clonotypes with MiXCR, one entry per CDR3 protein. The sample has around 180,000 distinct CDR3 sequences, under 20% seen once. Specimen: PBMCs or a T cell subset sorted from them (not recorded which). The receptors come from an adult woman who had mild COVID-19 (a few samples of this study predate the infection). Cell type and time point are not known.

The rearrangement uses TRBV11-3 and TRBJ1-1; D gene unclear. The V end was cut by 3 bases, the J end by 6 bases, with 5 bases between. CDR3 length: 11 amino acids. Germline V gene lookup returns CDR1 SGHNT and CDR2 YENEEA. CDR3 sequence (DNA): TGTGCCAGCAGCTTCCGGGCTGAAGCTTTCTTT. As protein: CASSFRAEAFF.

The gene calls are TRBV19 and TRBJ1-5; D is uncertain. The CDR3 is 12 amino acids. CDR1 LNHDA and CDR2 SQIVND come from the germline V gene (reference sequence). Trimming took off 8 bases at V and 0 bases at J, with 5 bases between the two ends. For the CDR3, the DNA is TGTGCCAGTGATGATAGCAATCAGCCCCAGCATTTT. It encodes CASDDSNQPQHF.

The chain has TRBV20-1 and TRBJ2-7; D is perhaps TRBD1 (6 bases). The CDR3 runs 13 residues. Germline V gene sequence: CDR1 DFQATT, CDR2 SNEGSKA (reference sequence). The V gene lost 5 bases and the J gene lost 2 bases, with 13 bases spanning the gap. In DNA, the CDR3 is TGCAGTGCTGGCTACAGGGAGACCTACGAGCAGTACTTC. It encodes CSAGYRETYEQYF.

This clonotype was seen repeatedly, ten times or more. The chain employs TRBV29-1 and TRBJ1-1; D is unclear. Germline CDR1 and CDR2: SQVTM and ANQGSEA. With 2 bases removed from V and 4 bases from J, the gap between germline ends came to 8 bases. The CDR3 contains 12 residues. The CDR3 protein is CSVELPGTEAFF. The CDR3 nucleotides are TGCAGCGTTGAACTCCCGGGCACTGAAGCTTTCTTT.

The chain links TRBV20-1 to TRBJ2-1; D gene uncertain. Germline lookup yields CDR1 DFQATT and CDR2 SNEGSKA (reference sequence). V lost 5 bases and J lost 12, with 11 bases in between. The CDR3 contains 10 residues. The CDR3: CSAVDLRQFF. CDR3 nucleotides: TGCAGTGCTGTAGATCTGCGGCAGTTCTTC.

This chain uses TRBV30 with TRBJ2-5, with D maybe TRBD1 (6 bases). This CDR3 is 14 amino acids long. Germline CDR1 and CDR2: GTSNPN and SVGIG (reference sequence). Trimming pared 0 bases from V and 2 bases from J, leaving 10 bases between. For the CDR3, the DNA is TGTGCCTGGAGTGTACTGGACAGTCAAGAGACCCAGTACTTC. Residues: CAWSVLDSQETQYF.

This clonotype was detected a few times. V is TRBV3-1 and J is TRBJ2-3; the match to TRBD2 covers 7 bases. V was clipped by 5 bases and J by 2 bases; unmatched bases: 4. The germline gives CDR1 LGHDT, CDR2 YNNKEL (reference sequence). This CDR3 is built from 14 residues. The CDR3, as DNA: TGTGCCAGCAGCTCAGCGGGGACCACAGATACGCAGTATTTT. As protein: CASSSAGTTDTQYF.

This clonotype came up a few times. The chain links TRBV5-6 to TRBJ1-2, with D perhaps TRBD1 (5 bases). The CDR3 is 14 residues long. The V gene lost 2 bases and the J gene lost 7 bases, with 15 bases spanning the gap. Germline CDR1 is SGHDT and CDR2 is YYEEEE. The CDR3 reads CASSFMGPPSGYTF. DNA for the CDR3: TGTGCCAGCAGCTTTATGGGGCCGCCCAGTGGCTACACCTTC.

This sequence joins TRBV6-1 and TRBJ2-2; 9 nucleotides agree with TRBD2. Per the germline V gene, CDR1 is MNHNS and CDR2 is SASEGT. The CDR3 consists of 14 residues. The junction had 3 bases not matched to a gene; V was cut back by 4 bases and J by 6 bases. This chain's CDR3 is CASSGGGAAGELFF. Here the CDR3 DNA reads TGTGCCAGCAGTGGCGGGGGGGCGGCCGGGGAGCTGTTTTTT.

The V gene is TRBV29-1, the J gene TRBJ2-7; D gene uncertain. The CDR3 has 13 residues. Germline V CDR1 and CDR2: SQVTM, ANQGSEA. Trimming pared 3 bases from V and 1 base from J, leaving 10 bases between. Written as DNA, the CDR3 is TGCAGCGTTGAGGCCCGCGAGTCCTACGAGCAGTACTTC. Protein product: CSVEARESYEQYF.

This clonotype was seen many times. CDR3 region: CASSPGLGETQYF. The DNA of the CDR3 is TGTGCCAGCTCACCAGGACTAGGAGAGACCCAGTACTTC. The chain combines TRBV18 with TRBJ2-5, with 7 bases that match TRBD2. Germline V gene sequence: CDR1 KGHSH, CDR2 LQKENI. With V trimmed by 2 bases and J by 4 bases, 1 base remained unmatched. CDR3 length equals 13 residues.

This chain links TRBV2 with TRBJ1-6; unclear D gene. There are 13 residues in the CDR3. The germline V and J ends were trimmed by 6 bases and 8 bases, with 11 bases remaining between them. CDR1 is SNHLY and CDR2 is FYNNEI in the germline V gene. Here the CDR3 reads CASRETGDSPLHF. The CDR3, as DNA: TGTGCCAGCAGAGAGACCGGGGATTCACCCCTCCACTTT. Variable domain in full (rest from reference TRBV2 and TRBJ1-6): EPEVTQTPSHQVTQMGQEVILRCVPISNHLYFYWYRQILGQKVEFLVSFYNNEISEKSEIFDDQFSVERPDGSNFTLKIRSTKLEDSAMYFCASRETGDSPLHFGNGTRLTVT.

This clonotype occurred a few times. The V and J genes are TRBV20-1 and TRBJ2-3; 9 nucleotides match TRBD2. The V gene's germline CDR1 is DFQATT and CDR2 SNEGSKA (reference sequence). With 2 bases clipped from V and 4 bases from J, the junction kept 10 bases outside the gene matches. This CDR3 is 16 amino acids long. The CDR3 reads CSARSGVAGAPDTQYF. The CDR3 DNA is TGCAGTGCTAGAAGTGGGGTAGCGGGGGCCCCAGATACGCAGTATTTT.

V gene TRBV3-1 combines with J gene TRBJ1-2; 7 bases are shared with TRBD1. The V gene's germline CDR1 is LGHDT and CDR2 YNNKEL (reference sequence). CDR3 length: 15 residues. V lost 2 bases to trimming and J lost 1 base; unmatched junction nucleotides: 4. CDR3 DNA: TGTGCCAGCAGCCAAAGGGCAGGGGGTAACTATGGCTACACCTTC. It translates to CASSQRAGGNYGYTF.

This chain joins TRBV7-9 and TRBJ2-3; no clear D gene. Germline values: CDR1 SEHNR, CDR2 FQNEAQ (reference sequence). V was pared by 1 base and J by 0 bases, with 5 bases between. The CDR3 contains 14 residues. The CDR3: CASSLDYSTDTQYF. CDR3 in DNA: TGTGCCAGCAGCTTAGACTATAGCACAGATACGCAGTATTTT.

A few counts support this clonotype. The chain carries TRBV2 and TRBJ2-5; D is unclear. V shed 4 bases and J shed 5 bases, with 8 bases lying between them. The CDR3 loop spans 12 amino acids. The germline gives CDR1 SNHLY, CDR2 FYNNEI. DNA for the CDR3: TGTGCCAGCAGTGGGTTCAGGGAGACCCAGTACTTC. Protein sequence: CASSGFRETQYF.

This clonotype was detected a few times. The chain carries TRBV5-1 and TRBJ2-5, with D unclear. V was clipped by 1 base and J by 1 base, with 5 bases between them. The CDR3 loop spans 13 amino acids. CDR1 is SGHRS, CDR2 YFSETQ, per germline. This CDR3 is CASSLKGQETQYF. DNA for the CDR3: TGCGCCAGCAGCTTGAAGGGCCAAGAGACCCAGTACTTC.